This T cell receptor (beta chain) was found in a study of T cell repertoires in cytomegalovirus infection. One entry per CDR3 protein results from TCRdb running MiXCR on the reads. The repertoire holds around 490,000 distinct CDR3 sequences, more than 20% seen once, with under 15% in the top ten. This CDR3 region has 14 residues. The V gene's germline CDR1 is SGHTA and CDR2 FQGTGA. V shed 5 bases and J 3 bases; nucleotides not matched to a gene: 3. The table lists this clonotype with many counts. This sequence originates from a human donor in good health (CMV status not recorded). Some clones in this sample may be carry-over from other donors' samples. Sequencing input: PBMCs. The J gene is TRBJ2-3, the V gene TRBV7-3, with 9 nucleotides matching TRBD1. The CDR3 reads CASSPTGGTDTQYF. CDR3 in DNA: TGTGCCAGCAGCCCGACAGGGGGGACAGATACGCAGTATTTT.